Below, 12 T cell receptor beta chains from the same sample are listed, as sequenced in a study of T cell repertoires in cytomegalovirus infection. TCRdb redid the calling of the reads with MiXCR, one entry per CDR3 protein. This table has under 800,000 distinct CDR3 sequences, roughly 26% appearing once. The specimen was CD8+ T cells from PBMCs. These receptors were collected from a human donor in good health (CMV status not recorded). Some clones in this sample may be carry-over from other donors' samples.

The rearrangement links TRBV6-2 or TRBV6-3 to TRBJ2-7; TRBD2 is a possible D gene (7 bases). V gave up 6 bases and J gave up 3 bases, with 24 bases separating them. Germline V gene lookup returns CDR1 MNHEY and CDR2 SVGEGT. The CDR3 contains 17 residues. CDR3 DNA sequence: TGTGCCAGCAGGGGGGGGGGCCTGATCCGGGACGACTACGAGCAGTACGTC. Its protein product is CASRGGGLIRDDYEQYV.

The genes are TRBV10-3 and TRBJ2-1; TRBD2 aligns across 9 bases. V lost 0 bases, J lost 8 bases, and 5 bases stayed unmatched. This CDR3 is 15 amino acids long. CDR1 and CDR2 from the germline V gene are ENHRY and SYGVKD. This CDR3 is CAISESAGGMDEQFF. For the CDR3, the DNA is TGTGCCATCAGTGAGTCGGCGGGGGGGATGGATGAGCAGTTCTTC.

This clonotype was counted many times. The V gene is TRBV7-9, the J gene TRBJ1-2, with 8 bases lining up with TRBD1. With V trimmed by 2 bases and J by 4 bases, 9 bases remained unmatched. This CDR3 has 16 residues. Germline lookup yields CDR1 SEHNR and CDR2 FQNEAQ (reference sequence). The CDR3: CASSLSFAGQVYGYTF. The CDR3 nucleotides are TGTGCCAGCAGCTTAAGTTTCGCGGGACAGGTCTATGGCTACACCTTC.

This clonotype was observed a few times. V usage is TRBV6-6 and J usage is TRBJ2-7; TRBD2 agrees at 12 bases. J gave up 0 bases and V 6 bases, and 0 bases lay outside the gene matches. The CDR3 consists of 14 residues. Germline V gene lookup returns CDR1 MNHNY and CDR2 SVGAGI (reference sequence). CDR3 amino acids: CASRLAGGSYEQYV. DNA for the CDR3: TGTGCCAGCAGACTAGCGGGGGGCTCCTACGAGCAGTACGTC.

The V call is TRBV27, the J call TRBJ1-5; no definite D call. This CDR3 is built from 14 residues. V lost 5 bases and J 3 bases, leaving 11 bases between the germline ends. Germline CDR1 is MNHEY and CDR2 is SMNVEV (reference sequence). The CDR3 bases are TGTGCCAGCAGTGAGGGCCAGTCCAATCAGCCCCAGCATTTT. Amino acids: CASSEGQSNQPQHF.

This clonotype occurred many times. J is TRBJ1-2 and V is TRBV12-3 or TRBV12-4; D might be TRBD1 (5 bases). The CDR3 sequence is 15 residues long. Trimming took 5 bases from V and 4 from J, leaving 17 bases between them. The chain's CDR3 is CASSPGTPALYGYTF. The CDR3 DNA reads as TGTGCCAGCAGTCCCGGGACGCCTGCTCTCTATGGCTACACCTTC.

This clonotype was detected ten times or more. CDR3 in DNA: TGTGCCAGCAGCCTAGGGGACGAGCAGTACGTC. It specifies CASSLGDEQYV. V and J are TRBV7-8 and TRBJ2-7, with D possibly matching TRBD1 (5 bases). CDR1 and CDR2 (germline): SGHVS, FQNEAQ. V was pared by 5 bases and J by 5 bases, with 7 bases between. CDR3 length equals 11 residues.

This clonotype was observed a few times. The chain recombines TRBV29-1 with TRBJ1-1, with 8 positions matching TRBD1. The CDR3 contains 12 residues. CDR1 is SQVTM, CDR2 ANQGSEA, per germline. J was trimmed by 7 bases and V by 6 bases; bases with no gene match: 7. The CDR3: CSVLDREVEAFF. The CDR3 DNA is TGCAGCGTCCTGGACAGGGAGGTTGAAGCTTTCTTT.

This clonotype was seen at least ten times. The rearrangement joins TRBV28 to TRBJ1-5; 7 bases are a match to TRBD1. V lost 1 base and J lost 0; bases outside the gene matches: 6. The CDR3 is made up of 17 amino acids. CDR1 is MDHEN, CDR2 SYDVKM, per germline. CDR3 coding DNA: TGTGCCAGCAGTTTATACGGACAGGTGATTAGCAATCAGCCCCAGCATTTT. Translation: CASSLYGQVISNQPQHF.

The chain has TRBV10-3 and TRBJ2-2; no clear D. Germline V CDR1 and CDR2: ENHRY, SYGVKD. Trimming cost V 2 bases and J 0 bases, with 4 bases left between them. The CDR3 totals 14 residues. The CDR3 coding sequence is TGTGCCATCAGTGAGGGTCCGAACACCGGGGAGCTGTTTTTT. Amino acids: CAISEGPNTGELFF.

A word on this clonotype: Germline and junction disagree at one end, which may indicate a read error. V gene TRBV7-3 combines with J gene TRBJ2-1, with D unresolved. The CDR3 is 13 amino acids. Germline V gene lookup returns CDR1 SGHTA and CDR2 FQGTGA. The CDR3 region is CTSSLNSYNEQFF. CDR3 bases: TGTACCAGCAGCTTAAACTCCTACAATGAGCAGTTCTTC.

The chain is built from TRBV29-1 and TRBJ1-2; D is unclear. The CDR3 totals 14 residues. The germline V gene has CDR1 SQVTM and CDR2 ANQGSEA. V lost 4 bases to trimming and J lost 0 bases, with 12 bases between them. CDR3 DNA sequence: TGCAGCGTTGTCTACCGGAAGCCTAACTATGGCTACACCTTC. Translating gives CSVVYRKPNYGYTF.